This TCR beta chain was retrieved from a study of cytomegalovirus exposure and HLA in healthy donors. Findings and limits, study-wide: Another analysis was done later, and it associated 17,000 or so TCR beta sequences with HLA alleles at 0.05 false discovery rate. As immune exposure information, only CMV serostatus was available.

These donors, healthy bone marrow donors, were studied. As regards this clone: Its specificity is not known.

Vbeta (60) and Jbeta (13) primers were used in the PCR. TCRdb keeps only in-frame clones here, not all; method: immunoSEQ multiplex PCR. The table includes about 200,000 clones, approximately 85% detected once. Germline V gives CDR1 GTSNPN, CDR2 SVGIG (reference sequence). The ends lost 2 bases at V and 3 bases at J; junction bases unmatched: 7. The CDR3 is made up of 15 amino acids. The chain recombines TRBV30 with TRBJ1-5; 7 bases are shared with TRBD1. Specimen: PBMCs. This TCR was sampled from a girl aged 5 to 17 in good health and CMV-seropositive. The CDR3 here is CAWSYRGQYNQPQHF. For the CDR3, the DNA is TGTGCCTGGAGTTACAGGGGTCAATACAATCAGCCCCAGCATTTT.